These 5 T cell receptor beta chains were sequenced from one sample in a study of cytomegalovirus exposure and HLA in healthy donors. PCR primers comprised 60 Vbeta and 13 Jbeta primers. TCRdb's copy holds only in-frame clones and misses some; the assay was immunoSEQ multiplex PCR. In the table there are about 190,000 clones, about 80% of which are singletons. Sequencing was done on a sample of PBMCs. Source of these receptors: a boy aged 5 to 17 in good health and CMV-seronegative.

This rearrangement joins TRBV21-1 to TRBJ1-2; the table calls TRBD1, which could not be checked here. TRBV21-1 is designated a pseudogene. The CDR3 covers 15 residues. CDR3 DNA: TGTGCCAGCAGCTACCGGGACAGACTTAACTATGGCTACACCTTC. This gives the protein CASSYRDRLNYGYTF.

The V and J genes are TRBV6-5 and TRBJ2-1, with 13 bases aligning to TRBD2. Losses at the gene ends were 10 bases for V and 14 bases for J; bases not matched to a gene: 8. The CDR3 loop spans 12 amino acids. Germline V gene data show CDR1 as MNHEY and CDR2 as SVGAGI. CDR3 coding DNA: TGTGCCATCGGACTAGCGGGAGAAAATGAGTTCTTC. Amino acid sequence: CAIGLAGENEFF.

The CDR3 spells CASSLVSGSAYEQYF. CDR3 DNA: TGCGCCAGCAGCTTGGTTTCCGGGAGTGCCTACGAGCAGTACTTC. The chain employs TRBV5-1 and TRBJ2-7; D may be TRBD2 (6 bases). Germline V lookup: CDR1 SGHRS, CDR2 YFSETQ. The CDR3 runs 15 residues. V lost 0 bases and J 2 bases, leaving 12 bases between the germline ends.

With respect to this clone: The identical CDR3 is also encoded by other nucleotide sequences in the sample. V is TRBV4-3 and J is TRBJ2-1; TRBD2 agrees at 9 bases. CDR1 is LGHNA and CDR2 is YSLEER in the germline V gene. The V gene end was trimmed by 0 bases and the J gene end by 7 bases; junction bases not matched to a gene: 13. The CDR3 has 18 residues. The chain's CDR3 is CASSQDPRSVAGVNEQFF. In DNA form, the CDR3 reads TGCGCCAGCAGCCAAGATCCACGTTCTGTAGCGGGAGTAAATGAGCAGTTCTTC.

The CDR3 coding sequence is TGTGCCTGGAGCCCGGGACAGGACCACTACGAGCAGTACTTC. Translation: CAWSPGQDHYEQYF. The chain joins TRBV30 to TRBJ2-7; TRBD1 aligns across 8 bases. J lost 3 bases, V lost 3 bases, and 7 bases had no gene match. This CDR3 is built from 14 residues. Germline values: CDR1 GTSNPN, CDR2 SVGIG (reference sequence).